The T cell receptor (beta chain) described here comes from a study of cytomegalovirus exposure and HLA in healthy donors. The V gene end was trimmed by 4 bases and the J gene end by 3 bases; junction bases not matched to a gene: 6. The germline V gene has CDR1 SGHRS and CDR2 YFSETQ. This CDR3 comprises 15 residues. The PCR employed 60 Vbeta primers together with 13 Jbeta primers. Sequenced by immunoSEQ multiplex PCR; TCRdb stores in-frame clones only, minus some. The table lists around 150,000 clones. Material: PBMCs. V gene TRBV5-1 combines with J gene TRBJ2-2; 7 bases map to TRBD1. The sequence came from a woman in her sixties or seventies in good health and CMV-seronegative. CDR3 sequence (DNA): TGCGCCAGCAGCGGCAAAGGGGGCGACACCGGGGAGCTGTTTTTT. This codes for CASSGKGGDTGELFF.